This TCR beta chain emerged from a study of T-cell reconstitution after alpha-beta-depleted transplantation in children. This clonotype was detected many times. Preparing the TCRbeta library involved the use of unique molecular identifiers. TCRdb re-called the PCR reads through MiXCR, storing one row per CDR3 protein. The table has 70,000 to 100,000 distinct CDR3 sequences, 9% to 15% seen once. Trimming removed 3 bases from V and 1 base from J, with 14 bases in between. This CDR3 has 15 residues. Germline V lookup: CDR1 SGHRS, CDR2 YFSETQ. The chain links TRBV5-1 to TRBJ2-7; tentatively, D is TRBD1 or TRBD2 (5 bases each). This clonotype was obtained from a human donor who donated a stem cell graft to a child with inherited bone marrow failure. The input for sequencing was PBMCs from the stem cell graft donor, taken from the stem cell graft. Here the CDR3 DNA reads TGCGCCAGCAGCTACGGGACCTTTCCTTCCTACGAGCAGTACTTC. As protein: CASSYGTFPSYEQYF.